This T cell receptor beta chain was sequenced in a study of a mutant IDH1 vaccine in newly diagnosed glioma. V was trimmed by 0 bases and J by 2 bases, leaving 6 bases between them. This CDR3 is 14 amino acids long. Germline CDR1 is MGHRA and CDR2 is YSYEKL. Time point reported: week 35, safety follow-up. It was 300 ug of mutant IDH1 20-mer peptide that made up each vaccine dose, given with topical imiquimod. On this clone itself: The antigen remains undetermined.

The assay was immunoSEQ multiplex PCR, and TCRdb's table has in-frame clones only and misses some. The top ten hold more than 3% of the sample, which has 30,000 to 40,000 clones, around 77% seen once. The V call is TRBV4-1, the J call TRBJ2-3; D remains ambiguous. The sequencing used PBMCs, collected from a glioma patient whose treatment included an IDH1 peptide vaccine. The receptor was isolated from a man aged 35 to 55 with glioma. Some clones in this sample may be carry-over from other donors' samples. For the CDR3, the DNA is TGCGCCAGCAGCCAAGATAAGGCCACAGATACGCAGTATTTT. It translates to CASSQDKATDTQYF.